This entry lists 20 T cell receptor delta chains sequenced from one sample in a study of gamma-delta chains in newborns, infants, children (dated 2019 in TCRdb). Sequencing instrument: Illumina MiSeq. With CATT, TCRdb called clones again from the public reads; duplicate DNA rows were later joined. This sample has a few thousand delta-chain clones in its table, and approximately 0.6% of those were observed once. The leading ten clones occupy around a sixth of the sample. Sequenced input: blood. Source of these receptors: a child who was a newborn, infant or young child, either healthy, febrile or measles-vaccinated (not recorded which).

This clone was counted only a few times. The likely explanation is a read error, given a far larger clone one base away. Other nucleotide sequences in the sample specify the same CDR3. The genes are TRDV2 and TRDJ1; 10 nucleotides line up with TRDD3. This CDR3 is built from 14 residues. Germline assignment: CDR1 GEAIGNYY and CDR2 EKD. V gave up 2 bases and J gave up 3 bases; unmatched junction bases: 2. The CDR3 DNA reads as TGTGCCTGTGACATACTGGGGGATGCCGATAAACTCATCTTT. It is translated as CACDILGDADKLIF.

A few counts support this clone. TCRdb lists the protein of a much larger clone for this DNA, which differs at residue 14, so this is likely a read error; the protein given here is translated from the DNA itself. CDR3 sequence (DNA): TGTGCCTGTGACACCGTGGGGGATACTTTGACAGCACAACCCTTCTTT. It codes for CACDTVGDTLTAQPFF. The chain carries TRDV2 and TRDJ2; TRDD3 matches 10 bases. Germline assignment: CDR1 GEAIGNYY and CDR2 EKD. The CDR3 totals 16 residues.

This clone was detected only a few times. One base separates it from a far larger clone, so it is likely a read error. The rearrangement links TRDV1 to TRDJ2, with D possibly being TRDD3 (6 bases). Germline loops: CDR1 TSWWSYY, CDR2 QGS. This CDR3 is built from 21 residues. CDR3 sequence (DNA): TGTGCTCTTGGGGAACTCCGATGGGGGCCCGCGCCACCTACTTTGATAGCACAACTCTTCTTT. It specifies CALGELRWGPAPPTLIAQLFF.

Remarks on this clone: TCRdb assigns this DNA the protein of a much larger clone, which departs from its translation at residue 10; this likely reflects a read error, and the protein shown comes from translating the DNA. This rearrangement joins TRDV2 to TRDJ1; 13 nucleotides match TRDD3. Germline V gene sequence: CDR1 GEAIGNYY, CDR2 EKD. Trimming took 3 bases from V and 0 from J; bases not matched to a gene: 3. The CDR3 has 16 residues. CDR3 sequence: CACDLLGDTDTDKLIF. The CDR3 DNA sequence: TGTGCCTGTGACCTACTGGGGGATACGGACACCGATAAACTCATCTTT.

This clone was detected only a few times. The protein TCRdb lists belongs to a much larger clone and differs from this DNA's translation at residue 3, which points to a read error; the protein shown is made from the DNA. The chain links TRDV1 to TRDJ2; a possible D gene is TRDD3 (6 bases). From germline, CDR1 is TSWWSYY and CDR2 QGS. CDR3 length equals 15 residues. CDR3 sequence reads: CAPGDSWDLTAQLFF. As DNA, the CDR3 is TGTGCTCCTGGGGACAGCTGGGATCTGACAGCACAACTCTTCTTT.

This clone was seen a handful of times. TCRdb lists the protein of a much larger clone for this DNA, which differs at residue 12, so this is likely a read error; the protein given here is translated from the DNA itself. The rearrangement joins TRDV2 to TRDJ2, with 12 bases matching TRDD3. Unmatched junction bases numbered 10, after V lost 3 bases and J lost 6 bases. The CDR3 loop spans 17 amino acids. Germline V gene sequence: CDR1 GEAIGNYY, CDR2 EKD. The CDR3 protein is CACDPLGDTRAAAQLFF. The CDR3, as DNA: TGTGCCTGTGACCCACTGGGGGATACCCGCGCGGCAGCACAACTCTTCTTT.

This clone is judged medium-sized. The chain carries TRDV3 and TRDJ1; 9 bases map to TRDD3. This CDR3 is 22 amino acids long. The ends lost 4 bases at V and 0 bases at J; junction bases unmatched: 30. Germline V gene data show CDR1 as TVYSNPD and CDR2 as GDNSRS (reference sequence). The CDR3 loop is CASSPPYSYEGLGDPYTDKLIF. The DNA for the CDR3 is TGTGCCTCCTCCCCACCTTATTCCTACGAGGGACTGGGGGACCCGTACACCGATAAACTCATCTTT. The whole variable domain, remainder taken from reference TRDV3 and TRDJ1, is CDKVTQSSPDQTVASGSEVVLLCTYDTVYSNPDLFWYRIRPDYSFQFVFYGDNSRSEGADFTQGRFSVKHILTQKAFHLVISPVRTEDSATYYCASSPPYSYEGLGDPYTDKLIFGKGTRVTVEP.

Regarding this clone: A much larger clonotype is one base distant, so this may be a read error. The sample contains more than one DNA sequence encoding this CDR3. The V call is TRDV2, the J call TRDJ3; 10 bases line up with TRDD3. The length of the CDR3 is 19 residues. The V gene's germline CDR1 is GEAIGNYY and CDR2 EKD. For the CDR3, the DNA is TGTGCCTGTGACACTGGGGGATACCAGAGCTCCTGGGACACCCGACAAATGTTTTTC. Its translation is CACDTGGYQSSWDTRQMFF.

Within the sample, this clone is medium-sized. The CDR3 spells CAFLPGGIRYTDKLIF. The DNA of the CDR3 is TGTGCCTTTCTACCCGGGGGGATCAGGTACACCGATAAACTCATCTTT. The V gene is TRDV3, the J gene TRDJ1, with 7 bases that match TRDD3. Germline lookup yields CDR1 TVYSNPD and CDR2 GDNSRS (reference sequence). This CDR3 contains 16 residues. V dropped 2 bases and J dropped 0; count of bases not matched to a gene: 12.

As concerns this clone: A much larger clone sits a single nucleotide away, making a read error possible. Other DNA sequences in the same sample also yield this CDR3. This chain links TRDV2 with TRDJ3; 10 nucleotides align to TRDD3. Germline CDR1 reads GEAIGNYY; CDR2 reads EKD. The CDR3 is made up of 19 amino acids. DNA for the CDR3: TGTGCCTGCGACACCACTACTGGGGGATTCTCCTGGGACACCCGACAGATGTTTTTC. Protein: CACDTTTGGFSWDTRQMFF.

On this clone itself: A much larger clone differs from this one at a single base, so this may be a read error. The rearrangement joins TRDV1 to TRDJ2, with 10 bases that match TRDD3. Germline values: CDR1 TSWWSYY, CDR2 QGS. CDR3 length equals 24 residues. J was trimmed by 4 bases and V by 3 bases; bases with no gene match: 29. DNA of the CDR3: TGTGCTCTTGGGGAGGGCCGACTGTTCCCTATTGGGGGGATACGCGAGTGCGGGACAGCACAACTCTTCTTT. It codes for CALGEGRLFPIGGIRECGTAQLFF.

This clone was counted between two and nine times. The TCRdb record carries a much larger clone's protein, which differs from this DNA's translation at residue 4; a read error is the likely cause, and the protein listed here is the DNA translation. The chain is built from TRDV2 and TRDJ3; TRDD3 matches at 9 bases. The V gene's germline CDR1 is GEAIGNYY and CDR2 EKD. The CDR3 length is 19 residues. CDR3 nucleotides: TGTGCCTGTGGCACCGGGAGGGGGATACTTCGTTGGGACACCCGACAGATGTTTTTC. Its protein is CACGTGRGILRWDTRQMFF.

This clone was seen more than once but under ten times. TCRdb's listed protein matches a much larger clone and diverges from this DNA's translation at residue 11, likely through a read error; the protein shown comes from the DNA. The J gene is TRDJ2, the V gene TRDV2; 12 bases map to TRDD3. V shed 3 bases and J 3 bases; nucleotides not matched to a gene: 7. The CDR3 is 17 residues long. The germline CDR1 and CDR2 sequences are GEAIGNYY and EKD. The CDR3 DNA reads TGTGCCTGTGACCCACTGGGGGATACCCGCGTGACAGCACAACTCTTCTTT. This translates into CACDPLGDTRVTAQLFF.

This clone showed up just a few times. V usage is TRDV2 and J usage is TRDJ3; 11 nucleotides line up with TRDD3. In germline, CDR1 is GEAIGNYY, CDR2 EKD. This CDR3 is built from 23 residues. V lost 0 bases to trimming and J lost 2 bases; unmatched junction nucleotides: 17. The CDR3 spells CACDTVSSGGYPGGTWDTRQMFF. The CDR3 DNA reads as TGTGCCTGTGACACCGTTTCTTCTGGGGGATACCCCGGAGGAACCTGGGACACCCGACAGATGTTTTTC.

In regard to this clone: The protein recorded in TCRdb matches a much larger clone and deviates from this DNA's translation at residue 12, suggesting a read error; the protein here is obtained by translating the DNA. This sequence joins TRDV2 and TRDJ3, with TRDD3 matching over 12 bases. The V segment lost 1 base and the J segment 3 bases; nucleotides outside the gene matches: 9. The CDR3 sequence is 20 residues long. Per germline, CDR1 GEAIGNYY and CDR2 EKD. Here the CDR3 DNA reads TGTGCCTGTGACACATCTGGGGGATACGCTAGCTTCTGGGACACCCGACAGATGTTTTTC. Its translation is CACDTSGGYASFWDTRQMFF.

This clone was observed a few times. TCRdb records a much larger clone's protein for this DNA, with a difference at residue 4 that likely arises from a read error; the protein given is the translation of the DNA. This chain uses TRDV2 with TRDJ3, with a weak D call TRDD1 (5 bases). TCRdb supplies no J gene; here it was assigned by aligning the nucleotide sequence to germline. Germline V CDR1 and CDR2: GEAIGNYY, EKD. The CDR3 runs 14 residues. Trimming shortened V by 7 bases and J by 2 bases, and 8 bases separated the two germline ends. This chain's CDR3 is CACIVAWDTRQMFF. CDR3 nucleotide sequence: TGTGCCTGCATAGTGGCCTGGGACACCCGACAGATGTTTTTC.

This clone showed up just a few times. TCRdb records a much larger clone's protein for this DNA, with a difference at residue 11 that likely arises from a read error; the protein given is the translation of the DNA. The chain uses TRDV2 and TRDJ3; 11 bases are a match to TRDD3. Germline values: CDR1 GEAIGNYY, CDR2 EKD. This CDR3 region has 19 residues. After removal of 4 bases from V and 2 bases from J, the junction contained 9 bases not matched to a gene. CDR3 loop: CACDRLGDTPPWDTRQMFF. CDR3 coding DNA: TGTGCCTGTGATCGTCTGGGGGATACCCCCCCCTGGGACACCCGACAGATGTTTTTC.

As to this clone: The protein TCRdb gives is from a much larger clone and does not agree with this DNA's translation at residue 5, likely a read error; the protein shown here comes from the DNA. The CDR3 sequence is CAWTEGYSGNDKLIF. The CDR3 DNA sequence: TGTGCCTGGACTGAGGGATACTCGGGCAACGATAAACTCATCTTT. The genes are TRDV2 and TRDJ1, with 7 bases fitting TRDD3. The CDR3 extends over 15 amino acids. The V gene end was trimmed by 7 bases and the J gene end by 4 bases; junction bases not matched to a gene: 14. Germline loops: CDR1 GEAIGNYY, CDR2 EKD.

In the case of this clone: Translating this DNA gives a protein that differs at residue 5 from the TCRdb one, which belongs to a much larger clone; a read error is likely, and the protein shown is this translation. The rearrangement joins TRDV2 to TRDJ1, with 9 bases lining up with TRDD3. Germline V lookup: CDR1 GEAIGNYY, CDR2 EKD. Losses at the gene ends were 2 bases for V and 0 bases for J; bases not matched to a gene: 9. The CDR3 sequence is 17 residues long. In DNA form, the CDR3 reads TGTGCCTGTGACAATTTGGGGGATAAGTTATACACCGATAAACTCATCTTT. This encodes CACDNLGDKLYTDKLIF.

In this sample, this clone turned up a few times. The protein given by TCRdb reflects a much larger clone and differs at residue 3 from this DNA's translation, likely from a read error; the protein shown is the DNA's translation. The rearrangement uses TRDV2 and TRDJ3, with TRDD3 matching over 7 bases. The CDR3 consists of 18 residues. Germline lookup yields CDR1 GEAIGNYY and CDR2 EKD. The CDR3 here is CARDTILGSSWDTRQMFF. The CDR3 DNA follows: TGTGCCCGTGACACCATACTGGGGAGCTCCTGGGACACCCGACAGATGTTTTTC.